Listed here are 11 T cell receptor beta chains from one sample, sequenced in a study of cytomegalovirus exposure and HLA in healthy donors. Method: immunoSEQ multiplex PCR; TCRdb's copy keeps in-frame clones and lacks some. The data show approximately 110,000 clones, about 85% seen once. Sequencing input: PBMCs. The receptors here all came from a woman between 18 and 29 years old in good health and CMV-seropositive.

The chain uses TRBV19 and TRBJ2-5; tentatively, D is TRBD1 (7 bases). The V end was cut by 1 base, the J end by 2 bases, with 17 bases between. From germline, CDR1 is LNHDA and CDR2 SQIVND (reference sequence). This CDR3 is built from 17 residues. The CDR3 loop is CASSIGPWRGLQETQYF. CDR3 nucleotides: TGTGCCAGTAGTATAGGGCCGTGGAGGGGGCTGCAAGAGACCCAGTACTTC.

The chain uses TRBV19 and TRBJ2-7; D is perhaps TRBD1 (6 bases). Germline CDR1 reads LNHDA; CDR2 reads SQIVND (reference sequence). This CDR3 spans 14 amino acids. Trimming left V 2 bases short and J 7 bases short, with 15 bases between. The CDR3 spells CASSIRDRMREQYF. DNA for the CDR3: TGTGCCAGTAGTATACGAGACAGGATGCGGGAGCAGTACTTC.

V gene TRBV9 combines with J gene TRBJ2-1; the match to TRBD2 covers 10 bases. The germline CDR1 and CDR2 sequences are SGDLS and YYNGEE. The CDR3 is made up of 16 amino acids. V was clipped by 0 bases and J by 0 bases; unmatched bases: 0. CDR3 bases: TGTGCCAGCAGCGTAGCTAGCGGGGGCTCCTACAATGAGCAGTTCTTC. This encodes CASSVASGGSYNEQFF.

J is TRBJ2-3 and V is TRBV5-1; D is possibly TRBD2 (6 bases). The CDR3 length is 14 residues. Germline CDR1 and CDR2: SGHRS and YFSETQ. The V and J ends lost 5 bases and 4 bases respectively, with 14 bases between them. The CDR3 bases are TGCGCCAGCAGTGTAAGCGGGTCCGCAGATACGCAGTATTTT. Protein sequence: CASSVSGSADTQYF.

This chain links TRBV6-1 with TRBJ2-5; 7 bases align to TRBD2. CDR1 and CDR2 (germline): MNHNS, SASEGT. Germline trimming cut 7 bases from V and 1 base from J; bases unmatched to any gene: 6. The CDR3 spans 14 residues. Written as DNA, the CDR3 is TGTGCCAGCAACGCGGGGGTGATCCAAGAGACCCAGTACTTC. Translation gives CASNAGVIQETQYF.

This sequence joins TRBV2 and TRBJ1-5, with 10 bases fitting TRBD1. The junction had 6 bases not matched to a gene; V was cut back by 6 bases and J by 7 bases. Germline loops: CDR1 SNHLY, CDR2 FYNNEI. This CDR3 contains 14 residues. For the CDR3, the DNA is TGTGCCAGCAGCAGACAGGGGGCTCGGCAGCCCCAGCATTTT. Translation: CASSRQGARQPQHF.

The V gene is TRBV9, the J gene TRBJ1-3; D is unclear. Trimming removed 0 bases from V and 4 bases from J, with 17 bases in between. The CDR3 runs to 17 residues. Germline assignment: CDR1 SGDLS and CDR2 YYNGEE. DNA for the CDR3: TGTGCCAGCAGCGTAGACGGAGGCGGCAGCCCGGGAAACACCATATATTTT. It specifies CASSVDGGGSPGNTIYF.

CDR3 in DNA: TGCAGCGTTGAAGCGCAGACAGGGTGGACCACTGAAGCTTTCTTT. Translating it yields CSVEAQTGWTTEAFF. V usage is TRBV29-1 and J usage is TRBJ1-1; TRBD1 matches at 7 bases. This CDR3 is 15 amino acids long. CDR1 is SQVTM, CDR2 ANQGSEA, per germline. The trim removed 1 base at V and 4 bases at J, leaving 9 bases unmatched.

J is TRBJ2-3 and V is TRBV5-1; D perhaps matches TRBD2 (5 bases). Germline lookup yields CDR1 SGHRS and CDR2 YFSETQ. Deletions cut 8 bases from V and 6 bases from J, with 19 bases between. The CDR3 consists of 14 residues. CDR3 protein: CASTPPSQTDTQYF. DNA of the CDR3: TGCGCCAGTACCCCTCCTAGCCAAACGGATACGCAGTATTTT.

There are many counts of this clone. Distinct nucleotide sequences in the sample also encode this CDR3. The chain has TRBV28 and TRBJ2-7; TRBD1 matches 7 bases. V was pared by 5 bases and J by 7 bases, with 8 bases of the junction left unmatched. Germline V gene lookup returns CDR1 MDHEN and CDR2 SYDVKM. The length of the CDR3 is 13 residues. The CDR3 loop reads CASSLGTAGEQYF. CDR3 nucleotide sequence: TGTGCCAGCAGTCTAGGGACAGCAGGGGAGCAGTACTTC.

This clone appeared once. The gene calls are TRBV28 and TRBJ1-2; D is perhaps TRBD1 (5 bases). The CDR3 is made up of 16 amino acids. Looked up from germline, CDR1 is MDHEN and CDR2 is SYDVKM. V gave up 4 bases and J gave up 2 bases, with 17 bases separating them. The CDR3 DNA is TGTGCCAGCAGTTATCCCCCACGGGGGGACAACTATGGCTACACCTTC. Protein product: CASSYPPRGDNYGYTF.